This entry is about one T cell receptor beta chain. The target antigen is unknown. The sample belongs to a study of T cell responses to AZD1222 COVID-19 vaccine. Study-level findings and limits: Clonal diversity was possibly underestimated, and the donors were mostly white British, with more females. Nearly half of unique spike-specific TCRs reportedly avoided B.1.351 and B.1.1.7 mutated regions. Sampling captured repertoires only after the peak T cell response. Only a handful of AZD1222 recipients were seropositive at baseline.

In germline, CDR1 is LNHDA, CDR2 SQIVND (reference sequence). The length of the CDR3 is 11 residues. Trimming removed 6 bases at V and 11 bases at J, with 11 bases between. Clones were read by immunoSEQ multiplex PCR, and TCRdb kept only the in-frame ones, dropping some. The repertoire holds 150,000 to 200,000 clones, with around 90% as singletons. The V call is TRBV19, the J call TRBJ1-5, with a possible D match to TRBD1 (5 bases). The starting material was peripheral blood, obtained 28 days after the second AZD1222 dose. This TCR was sampled from an adult who received the AZD1222 COVID-19 vaccine. The CDR3 reads CASSQGPAQHF. The CDR3 DNA reads as TGTGCCAGTAGCCAGGGTCCGGCCCAGCATTTT.